This T cell receptor (beta chain) was found in a study of low-dose radiotherapy and immunotherapy resistance in tumors. Germline CDR1 LGHDT, CDR2 YNNKEL (reference sequence). V lost 2 bases and J lost 8; bases outside the gene matches: 9. This CDR3 is 15 amino acids long. Time point given: before trial treatment. Gene-specific TRAV and TRBV primers were used for first-strand cDNA, covering alpha and beta chains. TCRs underwent 20 PCR cycles of amplification with a constant-region primer and V-primer adapter. A single record per CDR3 protein comes from TCRdb applying MiXCR to the reads. The data hold roughly 54,000 distinct CDR3 sequences, with 25% observed a single time. The table lists this clonotype with many counts.

This specimen consisted of PBMCs, obtained before treatment. The receptor was derived from a male donor with prostate cancer. The chain has TRBV3-1 and TRBJ2-1, with 7 nucleotides matching TRBD1. In nucleotides, the CDR3 is TGTGCCAGCAGCCAAATGGGGGCAGGGGGTTATGAGCAGTTCTTC. It yields the protein CASSQMGAGGYEQFF.